The source of this TCR beta chain is a study of T-cell reconstitution after alpha-beta-depleted transplantation in children. Study observations and caveats: Counts and diversity of T cells one year after transplant came mostly from newly produced T cells.

As it was prepared, the TCRbeta library received unique molecular identifiers. In TCRdb, the PCR reads were re-called with MiXCR into one record per CDR3 protein. The data show around 270,000 distinct CDR3 sequences, with over 7.5% seen just once and 9.1% held by the top ten. This CDR3 has 12 amino acids. Trimming removed 6 bases from V and 4 bases from J, with 9 bases in between. Germline V gives CDR1 MDHEN, CDR2 SYDVKM. This clonotype was observed at least ten times. What it binds is unknown. The sample in question was peripheral blood, obtained 360 days after TCRalphabeta/CD19-depleted stem cell transplant. The J gene is TRBJ1-2, the V gene TRBV28; TRBD1 might be the D (6 bases). The sequence derives from a female patient aged 2-9 years who had a stem cell transplant for Fanconi anemia, so the T cells may come from the graft donor. The CDR3 is CASRDRGYGYTF. For the CDR3, the DNA is TGTGCCAGCAGGGACAGAGGCTATGGCTACACCTTC.